The TCR beta chain under discussion was sequenced for a study of blood T cell repertoires in COVID-19. Study-level information: COVID-19 samples collected from the United States, Italy and Spain covered acute and convalescent phases. Nucleic acid was either cDNA or gDNA, and it came from T cells, B-cell-depleted T cells, or PBMCs.

Authors' analysis steps: Amplification from reference gene primers served as the basis for estimated nucleated cell counts. Using immunoSEQ multiplex PCR, the repertoire was profiled, and TCRdb retains in-frame clones only, with some absent. Clonal size and the V and J genes are those of that table, whereas D and trimming came from the DNA. The sample yields 150,000 to 200,000 clones, over 80% seen once. Trimming took 6 bases from V and 7 from J, leaving 15 bases between them. CDR3 length: 13 residues. This clone has more than one count but fewer than ten. The TCR originated in a woman aged 70 to 79 with acute or convalescent COVID-19. The sample comprised peripheral blood. The chain joins TRBV12-3 or TRBV12-4 to TRBJ1-2; TRBD1 is a possible D gene (5 bases). Here the CDR3 DNA reads TGTGCCAGCAGAAGAACCGGGACTCTTGGCTACACCTTC. It codes for CASRRTGTLGYTF.